Included here is one T cell receptor beta chain sequence, with context. Study processing details: Amplification with reference gene primers provided the estimates of nucleated cell counts. Here immunoSEQ multiplex PCR was the method, and the copy in TCRdb shows in-frame clones only, minus some. V and J calls and clone size come straight from that table; D and trimming were deduced from the DNA. The sample includes about 100,000 clones, 70% to 85% seen only once; the top ten take 9.8%. The data were taken from a study of blood T cell repertoires in COVID-19. As for the study in general: The samples span acute and convalescent COVID-19 from the United States, Italy and Spain. PBMCs, B-cell-depleted T cells, or T cells provided the cDNA or gDNA that made up the material.

Germline V gene sequence: CDR1 SGHAT, CDR2 FQNNGV. Trimming shortened V by 1 base and J by 3 bases, and 9 bases separated the two germline ends. The CDR3 is 14 amino acids. The V and J genes are TRBV11-2 and TRBJ1-2; D is perhaps TRBD1 (6 bases). Specimen: peripheral blood. The sequence came from a man aged 60 to 69 with active or convalescent COVID-19. The CDR3 protein is CASSLGGHYYGYTF. The CDR3 region has the DNA TGTGCCAGCAGCTTAGGGGGGCACTACTATGGCTACACCTTC.